This T cell receptor beta chain was sequenced during a study of blood T cell repertoires in COVID-19. Method: immunoSEQ multiplex PCR; TCRdb's copy keeps in-frame clones and lacks some. The sample records fewer than 200,000 clones, approximately 85% being singletons. This clone was detected once. The CDR3 totals 13 residues. V lost 6 bases, J lost 6 bases, and 14 bases lay in between. Per germline, CDR1 MNHEY and CDR2 SVGAGI. This TCR derives from a woman aged 55-69 years with acute or convalescent COVID-19. The chain links TRBV6-5 to TRBJ1-1; a weak D match, TRBD1 (5 bases). The sequencing sample was made of peripheral blood. This chain's CDR3 is CASRETAGPEAFF. CDR3 bases: TGTGCCAGCAGGGAGACAGCGGGCCCTGAAGCTTTCTTT.